The next 29 T cell receptor beta chains were all read from a single sample in a study of blood T cells in healthy people across ages. A second 7 to 11 cycle PCR used barcoded and J-beta primers. One entry per CDR3 protein results from TCRdb running MiXCR on the 5' RACE reads. The data show hundreds of thousands of distinct CDR3 sequences, roughly 30% seen once. The sample consisted of blood. Source of these receptors: a woman of 80 years or more in good health.

The rearrangement links TRBV7-9 to TRBJ1-2, with D unclear. CDR3 size: 14 residues. V was shortened by 7 bases and J by 7 bases, with 19 bases between the two germline ends. Germline assignment: CDR1 SEHNR and CDR2 FQNEAQ (reference sequence). As DNA, the CDR3 is TGTGCCAGCACCTCTTCACGGACCCTGGTTGGCTACACCTTC. Translated: CASTSSRTLVGYTF.

V usage is TRBV7-9 and J usage is TRBJ2-7; D gene ambiguous. The CDR3 extends over 13 amino acids. The ends were cut back, 0 bases at V and 6 bases at J, with 9 bases in the middle. The V gene's germline CDR1 is SEHNR and CDR2 FQNEAQ (reference sequence). CDR3 DNA: TGTGCCAGCAGCTTAGCGGCGGCAACCGAGCAGTACTTC. Amino acids: CASSLAAATEQYF.

This clonotype has ten or more counts. The rearrangement links TRBV29-1 to TRBJ2-5; D remains ambiguous. The CDR3 consists of 13 residues. Germline lookup yields CDR1 SQVTM and CDR2 ANQGSEA. The ends were cut back, 8 bases at V and 2 bases at J, with 15 bases in the middle. CDR3 in amino acids: CSSTVGNQETQYF. For the CDR3, the DNA is TGCAGCTCCACCGTGGGGAATCAAGAGACCCAGTACTTC.

This clonotype was observed at least ten times. The chain links TRBV7-8 to TRBJ2-7; D is uncertain. Per germline, CDR1 SGHVS and CDR2 FQNEAQ. The CDR3 loop spans 18 amino acids. V was pared by 3 bases and J by 0 bases, with 21 bases between. As DNA, the CDR3 is TGTGCCAGCAGCTTCTCCCCGCCGGCCGGGCCCTACTCCTACGAGCAGTACTTC. This encodes CASSFSPPAGPYSYEQYF.

Note on this clonotype: At one boundary the junction diverges from the germline segment, which might be a read error. The rearrangement joins TRBV7-9 to TRBJ2-7; D is unclear. The CDR3 consists of 12 residues. The germline gives CDR1 SEHNR, CDR2 FQNEAQ (reference sequence). In DNA, the CDR3 is TGTGCCGGCAGCTTAGTCCCGGATGAGCAGTACTTC. Translation: CAGSLVPDEQYF.

V and J are TRBV4-2 and TRBJ2-1; TRBD2 is a possible D gene (5 bases). The CDR3 sequence is 16 residues long. The germline gives CDR1 LGHNA, CDR2 YNFKEQ. V was pared by 1 base and J by 0 bases, with 10 bases between. The CDR3 nucleotides read TGTGCCAGCAGCCAAGCCTCCGGGGACTCCTACAATGAGCAGTTCTTC. It specifies CASSQASGDSYNEQFF.

The sample holds many counts of this clonotype. The CDR3 DNA is TGTGCCAGCAGTTTAAGATTCCACTATAATTCACCCCTCCACTTT. As protein: CASSLRFHYNSPLHF. The genes are TRBV27 and TRBJ1-6; D call uncertain. In germline, CDR1 is MNHEY, CDR2 SMNVEV (reference sequence). Trimming took off 2 bases at V and 3 bases at J, with 8 bases between the two ends. The length of the CDR3 is 15 residues.

Note on this clonotype: A clone one base away is much larger, so this may be a read error. V usage is TRBV4-1 and J usage is TRBJ2-3; D assignment may be TRBD1 or TRBD2 (6 bases each). The CDR3 length is 15 residues. The germline CDR1 and CDR2 sequences are MGHRA and YSYEKL. With 5 bases removed from V and 1 base from J, the gap between germline ends came to 13 bases. The DNA of the CDR3 is TGCGCCAGCAGCACGGGGGCCGAGCGCACAGATACGCAGTATTTT. Amino acids: CASSTGAERTDTQYF.

Many counts were recorded for this clonotype. The chain joins TRBV18 to TRBJ2-5, with TRBD1 matching over 7 bases. The CDR3 length is 14 residues. Germline CDR1 and CDR2: KGHSH and LQKENI. V trimming: 5 bases; J trimming: 1 base; junction bases outside the gene matches: 4. The CDR3: CASSFRQGQETQYF. In DNA, the CDR3 is TGTGCCAGCTCATTTCGACAGGGCCAAGAGACCCAGTACTTC.

The CDR3 DNA follows: TGTGCCAGCAGCTTAGTATCCCCAATAGCGGGAGGGCCTGGGTCCTACAATGAGCAGTTCTTC. It specifies CASSLVSPIAGGPGSYNEQFF. This chain joins TRBV11-2 and TRBJ2-1; 11 bases fit TRBD2. The germline V gene encodes CDR1 SGHAT and CDR2 FQNNGV. CDR3 size: 21 residues. The ends lost 1 base at V and 1 base at J; junction bases unmatched: 15.

This clonotype was seen only a few times. A much larger clone lies a single base off, so this may be a read error. The CDR3 reads CAWRVDSTYEQYF. DNA of the CDR3: TGTGCCTGGAGGGTGGACAGTACCTACGAGCAGTACTTC. The rearrangement uses TRBV30 and TRBJ2-7; maybe TRBD1 (6 bases). V gave up 3 bases and J gave up 2 bases, with 11 bases separating them. CDR3 length: 13 amino acids. Germline CDR1 and CDR2: GTSNPN and SVGIG (reference sequence).

In this sample, this clonotype turned up many times. The chain employs TRBV20-1 and TRBJ2-1; no reliable D call. V was pared by 6 bases and J by 0 bases, with 12 bases between. The V gene's germline CDR1 is DFQATT and CDR2 SNEGSKA (reference sequence). CDR3 length equals 14 residues. The CDR3 region is CSARKVSSYNEQFF. DNA of the CDR3: TGCAGTGCCCGGAAGGTTAGCTCCTACAATGAGCAGTTCTTC.

V is TRBV7-6 and J is TRBJ1-5; D not certain. The CDR3 is 15 residues long. The V gene's germline CDR1 is SGHVS and CDR2 FNYEAQ. The ends were cut back, 5 bases at V and 6 bases at J, with 17 bases in the middle. CDR3 nucleotides: TGTGCCAGCAGCCCTACCGATCCCGCGGGTCAGCCCCAGCATTTT. It encodes CASSPTDPAGQPQHF.

This clonotype was detected ten times or more. The CDR3 DNA reads TGTGCCAGCAGCCCGAGAGACTACGAGCAGTACTTC. It codes for CASSPRDYEQYF. The rearrangement links TRBV7-2 to TRBJ2-7; D unresolved. Trimming took 5 bases from V and 3 from J, leaving 8 bases between them. This CDR3 comprises 12 residues. CDR1 and CDR2 from the germline V gene are SGHTA and FQGNSA.

CDR3 residues: CASSSQTGFYGYTF. The CDR3 DNA is TGTGCCAGCAGTTCCCAGACAGGGTTCTATGGCTACACCTTC. The chain recombines TRBV28 with TRBJ1-2; TRBD1 agrees at 7 bases. Germline trimming cut 4 bases from V and 4 bases from J; bases unmatched to any gene: 6. Germline CDR1 and CDR2: MDHEN and SYDVKM. CDR3 length equals 14 residues.

Concerning this clonotype: Since a much larger clone is just one base distant, this may be a read error. The V call is TRBV6-6, the J call TRBJ1-1; the match to TRBD1 covers 9 bases. The ends lost 0 bases at V and 6 bases at J; junction bases unmatched: 8. CDR1 and CDR2 (germline): MNHNY, SVGAGI (reference sequence). This CDR3 has 16 amino acids. The CDR3 DNA is TGTGCCAGCAGTTACTCACCGGGACAGGGTAGGTCTGAAGCTTTCTTT. Translation: CASSYSPGQGRSEAFF.

Note on this clonotype: Since the CDR3 does not end with the conserved phenylalanine or tryptophan, this likely comes from a read error. The chain links TRBV7-2 to TRBJ2-1; TRBD1 matches 9 bases. This CDR3 contains 14 residues. Germline CDR1 is SGHTA and CDR2 is FQGNSA. CDR3 region: CAGSPDRGVHGQFL. In DNA form, the CDR3 reads TGTGCCGGCAGCCCGGACAGGGGAGTCCACGGGCAGTTCTTA.

Worth noting for this clonotype: A clone one base away is much larger, so this may be a read error. The chain carries TRBV29-1 and TRBJ2-2; D perhaps matches TRBD1 (7 bases). The CDR3 is 14 amino acids. Germline V gene data show CDR1 as SQVTM and CDR2 as ANQGSEA. The CDR3 sequence is CSAGTDPNTGGLFF. The CDR3 DNA is TGCAGCGCCGGGACAGACCCGAACACCGGGGGGCTGTTTTTT.

The chain links TRBV20-1 to TRBJ2-1; TRBD1 matches at 9 bases. The CDR3 is 13 residues long. Germline V gene lookup returns CDR1 DFQATT and CDR2 SNEGSKA (reference sequence). CDR3 in DNA: TGCAGCCTCGGGGACAGGGACTACAATGAGCAGTTCTTC. Protein: CSLGDRDYNEQFF.

This clonotype was observed many times. V is TRBV7-2 and J is TRBJ1-4; D unclear. Germline CDR1 SGHTA, CDR2 FQGNSA. The CDR3 extends over 14 amino acids. V shed 1 base and J shed 7 bases, with 10 bases lying between them. The CDR3 spells CASSLEGNREKLFF. DNA for the CDR3: TGTGCCAGCAGCTTAGAGGGCAATCGTGAAAAACTGTTTTTT.

At least ten counts were recorded for this clonotype. CDR3 region: CASSPSGGANVLTF. In DNA form, the CDR3 reads TGTGCCAGCAGTCCCTCTGGCGGGGCCAACGTCCTGACTTTC. The rearrangement joins TRBV27 to TRBJ2-6; D is unresolved. The CDR3 runs 14 residues. V was cut by 5 bases and J by 4 bases, with 9 bases left in between. Germline V CDR1 and CDR2: MNHEY, SMNVEV (reference sequence).

This clonotype was seen many times. The V call is TRBV7-3, the J call TRBJ1-6, with D maybe TRBD1 (6 bases). This CDR3 is built from 13 residues. V lost 6 bases and J lost 9, with 12 bases in between. Germline assignment: CDR1 SGHTA and CDR2 FQGTGA. DNA for the CDR3: TGTGCCAGCAGTTCAGGGGTAGGTTCACCCCTCCACTTT. Translation: CASSSGVGSPLHF.

This clonotype is a singleton in its sample. The V and J genes are TRBV15 and TRBJ2-1, with D unresolved. Germline assignment: CDR1 LNHNV and CDR2 YYDKDF (reference sequence). This CDR3 has 13 residues. Trimming cost V 0 bases and J 9 bases, with 9 bases left between them. The CDR3 spells CATSRDQYGEQFF. The CDR3 DNA sequence: TGTGCCACCAGCAGAGATCAGTATGGTGAGCAGTTCTTC. Complete variable domain (other parts from reference TRBV15 and TRBJ2-1): DAMVIQNPRYQVTQFGKPVTLSCSQTLNHNVMYWYQQKSSQAPKLLFHYYDKDFNNEADTPDNFQSRRPNTSFCFLDIRSPGLGDTAMYLCATSRDQYGEQFFGPGTRLTVL.

The chain uses TRBV6-1 and TRBJ2-2; TRBD2 aligns across 7 bases. V lost 6 bases and J lost 0; bases outside the gene matches: 16. Germline V gene sequence: CDR1 MNHNS, CDR2 SASEGT. The CDR3 totals 19 residues. The CDR3 nucleotides read TGTGCCAGCAGCGAAACATGGAGTAGCGGGTCATCGAACACCGGGGAGCTGTTTTTT. Amino acids: CASSETWSSGSSNTGELFF.

With respect to this clonotype: The junction differs from germline at one of its ends, possibly a read error. This chain links TRBV18 with TRBJ1-2; D not resolved. CDR3 length equals 14 residues. Germline V gene lookup returns CDR1 KGHSH and CDR2 LQKENI. The CDR3 bases are TGTGCCAGTTCACCTGTTCGGAACGGCTATGGCTACACCTTC. Its translation: CASSPVRNGYGYTF.

This clonotype was counted once. This chain joins TRBV6-5 and TRBJ2-5; no clear D gene. The DNA end favors TRBJ2-4, so the J call may be wrong. Germline lookup yields CDR1 MNHEY and CDR2 SVGAGI. The CDR3 sequence is 13 residues long. The CDR3 region is CASSAGVRNIQYF. DNA of the CDR3: TGTGCCAGCAGTGCCGGAGTGAGAAACATTCAGTACTTC.

This clonotype was counted many times. The chain has TRBV18 and TRBJ2-1, with D possibly matching TRBD2 (5 bases). CDR1 and CDR2 (germline): KGHSH, LQKENI. Trimming pared 3 bases from V and 0 bases from J, leaving 12 bases between. CDR3 length: 16 residues. Here the CDR3 reads CASSPQKRSSYNEQFF. The CDR3 DNA is TGTGCCAGCTCACCCCAGAAGCGGAGCTCCTACAATGAGCAGTTCTTC.

J is TRBJ1-1 and V is TRBV5-1; TRBD1 is a possible D gene (6 bases). This CDR3 comprises 15 residues. Germline V gene lookup returns CDR1 SGHRS and CDR2 YFSETQ. The germline V and J ends were trimmed by 4 bases and 3 bases, with 16 bases remaining between them. The CDR3 DNA reads as TGCGCCAGCAGCATACAGGGAAGGGGAGACACTGAAGCTTTCTTT. This gives the protein CASSIQGRGDTEAFF.

The chain couples TRBV4-2 to TRBJ2-7, with 9 bases fitting TRBD1. CDR3 size: 17 residues. The germline V gene encodes CDR1 LGHNA and CDR2 YNFKEQ. V dropped 3 bases and J dropped 1; count of bases not matched to a gene: 10. CDR3: CASSQHRTGGSSYEQYF. The DNA of the CDR3 is TGTGCCAGCAGCCAGCATCGCACAGGGGGCAGTTCCTACGAGCAGTACTTC.